This entry is about one T cell receptor (beta chain). These data belong to a study of T cell changes during pregnancy in multiple sclerosis. V gave up 2 bases and J gave up 7 bases; unmatched junction bases: 7. Germline V gives CDR1 SGDLS, CDR2 YYNGEE. The CDR3 sequence is 16 residues long. TCRdb's table, derived via immunoSEQ multiplex PCR, lists solely in-frame clones and lacks some. The sample consists of fewer than 110,000 clones, about 90% of them appearing once. Sequencing was performed on peripheral blood, taken in the third trimester of pregnancy. The chain couples TRBV9 to TRBJ1-4; 11 bases line up with TRBD1. The sequence came from a female donor in good health, enrolled as a control in a pregnancy study. The CDR3 sequence: CASSVGGTGGGEKLFF. In DNA form, the CDR3 reads TGTGCCAGCAGCGTTGGGGGGACAGGGGGTGGTGAAAAACTGTTTTTT. Looking up the rest from reference TRBV9 and TRBJ1-4 gives the full variable domain: DSGVTQTPKHLITATGQRVTLRCSPRSGDLSVYWYQQSLDQGLQFLIQYYNGEERAKGNILERFSAQQFPDLHSELNLSSLELGDSALYFCASSVGGTGGGEKLFFGSGTQLSVL.